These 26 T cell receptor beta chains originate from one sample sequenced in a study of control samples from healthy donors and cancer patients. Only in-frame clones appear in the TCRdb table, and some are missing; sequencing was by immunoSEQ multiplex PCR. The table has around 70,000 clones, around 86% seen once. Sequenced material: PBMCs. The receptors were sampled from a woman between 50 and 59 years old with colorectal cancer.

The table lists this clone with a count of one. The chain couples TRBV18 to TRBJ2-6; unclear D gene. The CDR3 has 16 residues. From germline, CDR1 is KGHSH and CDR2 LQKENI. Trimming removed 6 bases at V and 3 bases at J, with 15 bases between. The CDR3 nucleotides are TGTGCCAGCTCCCCCGAGGCCTGGGGTGGGGCCAACGTCCTGACTTTC. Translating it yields CASSPEAWGGANVLTF.

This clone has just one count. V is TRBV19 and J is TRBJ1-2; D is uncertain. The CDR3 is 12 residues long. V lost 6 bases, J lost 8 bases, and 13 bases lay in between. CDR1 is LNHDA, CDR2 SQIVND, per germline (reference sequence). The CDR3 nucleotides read TGTGCCAGTAGGGCGCTTCTGTCCGGCTACACCTTC. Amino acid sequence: CASRALLSGYTF. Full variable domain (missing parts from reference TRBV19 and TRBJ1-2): DGGITQSPKYLFRKEGQNVTLSCEQNLNHDAMYWYRQDPGQGLRLIYYSQIVNDFQKGDIAEGYSVSREKKESFPLTVTSAQKNPTAFYLCASRALLSGYTFGSGTRLTVV.

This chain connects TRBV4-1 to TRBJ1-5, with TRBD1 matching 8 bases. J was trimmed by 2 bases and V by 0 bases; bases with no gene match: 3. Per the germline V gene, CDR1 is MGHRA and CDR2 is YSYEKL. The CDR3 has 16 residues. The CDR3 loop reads CASSQEDRGGNQPQHF. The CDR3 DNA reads TGCGCCAGCAGCCAAGAAGACAGGGGAGGCAATCAGCCCCAGCATTTT.

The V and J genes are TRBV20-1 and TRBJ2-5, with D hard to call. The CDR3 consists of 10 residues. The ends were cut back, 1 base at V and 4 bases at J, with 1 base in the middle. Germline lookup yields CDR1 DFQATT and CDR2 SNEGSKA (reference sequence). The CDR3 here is CSARGETQYF. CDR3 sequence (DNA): TGCAGTGCTAGAGGAGAGACCCAGTACTTC.

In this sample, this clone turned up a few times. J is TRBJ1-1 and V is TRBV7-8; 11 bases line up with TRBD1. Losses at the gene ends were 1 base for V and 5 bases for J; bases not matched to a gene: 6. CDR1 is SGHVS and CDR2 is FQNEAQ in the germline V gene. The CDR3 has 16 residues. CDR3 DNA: TGTGCCAGCAGCTTAGGGGACAGGGGGTCGGAAACTGAAGCTTTCTTT. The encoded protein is CASSLGDRGSETEAFF.

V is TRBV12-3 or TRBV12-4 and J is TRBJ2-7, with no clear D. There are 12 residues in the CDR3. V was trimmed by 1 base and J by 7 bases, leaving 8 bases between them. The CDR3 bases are TGTGCCAGCAGTTTAGGGTACGGTGAGCAGTACGTC. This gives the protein CASSLGYGEQYV.

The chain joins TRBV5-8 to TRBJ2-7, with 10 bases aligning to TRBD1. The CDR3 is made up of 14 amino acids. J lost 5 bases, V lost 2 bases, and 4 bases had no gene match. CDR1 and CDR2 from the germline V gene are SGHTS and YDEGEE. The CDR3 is CASSFGGQGNEQYV. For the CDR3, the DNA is TGTGCCAGCAGCTTCGGGGGACAGGGGAACGAGCAGTACGTC.

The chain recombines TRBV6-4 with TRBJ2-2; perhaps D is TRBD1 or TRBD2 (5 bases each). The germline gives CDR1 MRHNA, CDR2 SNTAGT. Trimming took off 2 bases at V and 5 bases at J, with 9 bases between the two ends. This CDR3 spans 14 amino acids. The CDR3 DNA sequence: TGTGCCAGCAGTGACGGGACGGATACCGGGGAGCTGTTTTTT. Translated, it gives CASSDGTDTGELFF.

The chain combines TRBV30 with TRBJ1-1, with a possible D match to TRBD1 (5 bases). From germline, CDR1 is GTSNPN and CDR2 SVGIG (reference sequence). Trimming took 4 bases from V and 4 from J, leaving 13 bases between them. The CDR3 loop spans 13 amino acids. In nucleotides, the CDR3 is TGTGCCTGGACGCGCGGGAGGGGCACTGAAGCTTTCTTT. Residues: CAWTRGRGTEAFF.

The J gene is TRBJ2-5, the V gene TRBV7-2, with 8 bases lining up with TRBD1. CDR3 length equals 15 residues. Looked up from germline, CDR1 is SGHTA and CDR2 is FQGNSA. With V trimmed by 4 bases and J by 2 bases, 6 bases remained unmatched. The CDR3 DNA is TGTGCCAGCAGCTCCGGACAGGGACGTCAAGAGACCCAGTACTTC. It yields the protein CASSSGQGRQETQYF.

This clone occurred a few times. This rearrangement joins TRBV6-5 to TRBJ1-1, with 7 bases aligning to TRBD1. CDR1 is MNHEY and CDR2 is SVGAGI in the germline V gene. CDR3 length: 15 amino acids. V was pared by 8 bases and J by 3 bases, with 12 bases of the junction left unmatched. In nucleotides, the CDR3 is TGTGCCAGCGAGTGGGGTAGGGGGCTATACACTGAAGCTTTCTTT. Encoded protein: CASEWGRGLYTEAFF.

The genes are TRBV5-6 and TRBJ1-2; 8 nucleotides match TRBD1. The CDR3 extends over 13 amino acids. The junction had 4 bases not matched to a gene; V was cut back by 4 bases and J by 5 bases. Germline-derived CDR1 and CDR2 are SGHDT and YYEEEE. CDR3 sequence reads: CASSADRAYGYTF. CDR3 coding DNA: TGTGCCAGCAGCGCGGACAGGGCGTATGGCTACACCTTC.

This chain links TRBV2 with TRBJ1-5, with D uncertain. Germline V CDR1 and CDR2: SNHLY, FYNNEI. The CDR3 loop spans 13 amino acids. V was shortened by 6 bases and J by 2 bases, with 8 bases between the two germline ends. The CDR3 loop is CASRGGGNQPQHF. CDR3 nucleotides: TGTGCCAGCAGGGGTGGAGGCAATCAGCCCCAGCATTTT.

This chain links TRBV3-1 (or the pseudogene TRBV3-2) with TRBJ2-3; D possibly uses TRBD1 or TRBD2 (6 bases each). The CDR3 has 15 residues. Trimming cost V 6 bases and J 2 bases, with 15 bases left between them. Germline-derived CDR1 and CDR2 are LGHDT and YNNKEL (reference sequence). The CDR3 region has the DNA TGTGCCAGCAGTCCACAGGGACTCCACACAGATACGCAGTATTTT. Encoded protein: CASSPQGLHTDTQYF.

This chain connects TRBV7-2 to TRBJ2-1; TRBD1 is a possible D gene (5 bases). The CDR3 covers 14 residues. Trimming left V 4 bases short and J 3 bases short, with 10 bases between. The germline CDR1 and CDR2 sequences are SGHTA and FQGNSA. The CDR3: CASSSPDNYNEQFF. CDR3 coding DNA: TGTGCCAGCAGCTCCCCGGACAACTACAATGAGCAGTTCTTC.

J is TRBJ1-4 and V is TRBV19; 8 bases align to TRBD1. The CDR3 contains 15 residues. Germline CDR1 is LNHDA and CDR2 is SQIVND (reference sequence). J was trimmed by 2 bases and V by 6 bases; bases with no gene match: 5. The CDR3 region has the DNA TGTGCCAGTAGCCTACGACAGGGGACTAATGAAAAACTGTTTTTT. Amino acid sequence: CASSLRQGTNEKLFF.

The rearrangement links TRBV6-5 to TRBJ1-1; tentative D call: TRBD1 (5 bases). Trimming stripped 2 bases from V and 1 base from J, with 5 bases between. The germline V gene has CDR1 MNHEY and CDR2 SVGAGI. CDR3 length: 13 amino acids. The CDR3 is CASSYGTNTEAFF. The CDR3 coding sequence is TGTGCCAGCAGTTACGGGACGAACACTGAAGCTTTCTTT.

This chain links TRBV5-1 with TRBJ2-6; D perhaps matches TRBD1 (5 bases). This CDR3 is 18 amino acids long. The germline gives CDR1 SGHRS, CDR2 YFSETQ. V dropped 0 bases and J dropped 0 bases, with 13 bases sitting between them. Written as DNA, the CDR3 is TGCGCCAGCAGCTTGGACAGGCTTGGCTCCTCTGGGGCCAACGTCCTGACTTTC. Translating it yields CASSLDRLGSSGANVLTF.

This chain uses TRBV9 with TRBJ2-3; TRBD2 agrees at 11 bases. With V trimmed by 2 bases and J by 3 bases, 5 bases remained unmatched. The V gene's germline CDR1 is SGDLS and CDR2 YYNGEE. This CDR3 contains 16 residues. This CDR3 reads CASSVTGTSGTDTQYF. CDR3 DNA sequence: TGTGCCAGCAGCGTGACCGGGACTAGCGGAACAGATACGCAGTATTTT.

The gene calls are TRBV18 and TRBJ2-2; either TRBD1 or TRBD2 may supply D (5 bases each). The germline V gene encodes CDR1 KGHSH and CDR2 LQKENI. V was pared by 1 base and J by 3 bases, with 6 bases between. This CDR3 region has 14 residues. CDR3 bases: TGTGCCAGCTCACCACGGGACGACACCGGGGAGCTGTTTTTT. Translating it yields CASSPRDDTGELFF. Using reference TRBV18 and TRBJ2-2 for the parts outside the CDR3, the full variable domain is NAGVMQNPRHLVRRRGQEARLRCSPMKGHSHVYWYRQLPEEGLKFMVYLQKENIIDESGMPKERFSAEFPKEGPSILRIQQVVRGDSAAYFCASSPRDDTGELFFGEGSRLTVL.

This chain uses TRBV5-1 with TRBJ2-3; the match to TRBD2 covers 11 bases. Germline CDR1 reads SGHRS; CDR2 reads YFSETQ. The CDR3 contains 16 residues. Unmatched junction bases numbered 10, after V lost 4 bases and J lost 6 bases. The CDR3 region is CASSPEPSGGLDTQYF. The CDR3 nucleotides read TGCGCCAGCAGCCCAGAGCCTAGCGGGGGGTTGGATACGCAGTATTTT.

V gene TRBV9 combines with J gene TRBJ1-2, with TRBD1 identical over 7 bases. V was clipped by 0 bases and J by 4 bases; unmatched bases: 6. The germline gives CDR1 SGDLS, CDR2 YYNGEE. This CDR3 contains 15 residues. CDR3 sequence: CASSVATGEAYGYTF. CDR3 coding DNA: TGTGCCAGCAGCGTAGCTACAGGGGAAGCCTATGGCTACACCTTC. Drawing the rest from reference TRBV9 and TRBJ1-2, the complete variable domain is DSGVTQTPKHLITATGQRVTLRCSPRSGDLSVYWYQQSLDQGLQFLIQYYNGEERAKGNILERFSAQQFPDLHSELNLSSLELGDSALYFCASSVATGEAYGYTFGSGTRLTVV.

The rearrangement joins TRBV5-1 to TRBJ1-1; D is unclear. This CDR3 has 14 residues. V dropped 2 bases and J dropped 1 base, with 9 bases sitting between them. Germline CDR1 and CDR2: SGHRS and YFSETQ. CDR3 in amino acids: CASSFSGQNTEAFF. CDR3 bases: TGCGCCAGCAGCTTTTCCGGGCAGAACACTGAAGCTTTCTTT.

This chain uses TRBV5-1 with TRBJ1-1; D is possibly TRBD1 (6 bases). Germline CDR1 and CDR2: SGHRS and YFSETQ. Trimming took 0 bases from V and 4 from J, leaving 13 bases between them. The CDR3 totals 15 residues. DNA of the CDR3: TGCGCCAGCAGCTTGGCGGGGGGGGCCGGCACTGAAGCTTTCTTT. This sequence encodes CASSLAGGAGTEAFF.

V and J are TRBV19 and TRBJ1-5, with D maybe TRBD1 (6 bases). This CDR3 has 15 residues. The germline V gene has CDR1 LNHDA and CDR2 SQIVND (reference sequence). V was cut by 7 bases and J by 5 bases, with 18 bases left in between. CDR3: CASTAVGSGDQPQHF. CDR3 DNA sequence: TGTGCCAGTACCGCGGTGGGGTCAGGGGATCAGCCCCAGCATTTT. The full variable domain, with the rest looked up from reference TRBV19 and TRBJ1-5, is DGGITQSPKYLFRKEGQNVTLSCEQNLNHDAMYWYRQDPGQGLRLIYYSQIVNDFQKGDIAEGYSVSREKKESFPLTVTSAQKNPTAFYLCASTAVGSGDQPQHFGDGTRLSIL.

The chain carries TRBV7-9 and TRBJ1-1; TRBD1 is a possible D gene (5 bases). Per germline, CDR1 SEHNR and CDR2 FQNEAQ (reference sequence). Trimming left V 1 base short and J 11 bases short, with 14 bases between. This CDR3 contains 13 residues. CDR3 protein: CASSLGSGGEAFF. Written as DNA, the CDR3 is TGTGCCAGCAGCTTAGGATCCGGGGGGGAGGCTTTCTTT.